The table lists the clone carrying this TCR beta chain with a few counts. Its antigen is currently unknown. These data belong to a study of beta chain features in type 1 diabetes. Overall study results and limits: Across patients, naive, central memory and Treg TCRB repertoires exhibited apparently greater similarity than was observed across healthy donors. Type 1 diabetes patients showed fewer insertions and more deletions at VDJ junctions.

The entirety of the isolated RNA underwent reverse transcription, so expressed TCRB transcripts were sequenced. Only in-frame clones appear in the TCRdb table, and some are missing; sequencing was by immunoSEQ multiplex PCR. The data contain 620,000 or so clones, about a sixth of them singletons. The V segment lost 6 bases and the J segment 3 bases; nucleotides outside the gene matches: 6. Germline V lookup: CDR1 SQVTM, CDR2 ANQGSEA. CDR3 length: 13 residues. The source is a man between 18 and 35 years old in good health. Source material: naive CD4+ T cells from blood. The chain uses TRBV29-1 and TRBJ2-5, with 8 nucleotides matching TRBD1. DNA for the CDR3: TGCAGCGTCCTCGGACAGGGAGAAGAGACCCAGTACTTC. Encoded protein: CSVLGQGEETQYF. Drawing the rest from reference TRBV29-1 and TRBJ2-5, the complete variable domain is SAVISQKPSRDICQRGTSLTIQCQVDSQVTMMFWYRQQPGQSLTLIATANQGSEATYESGFVIDKFPISRPNLTFSTLTVSNMSPEDSSIYLCSVLGQGEETQYFGPGTRLLVL.